The clone carrying this T cell receptor (beta chain) has at least ten counts. Its antigen remains unidentified. There are 16 residues in the CDR3. CDR1 and CDR2 (germline): SGHAT, FQNNGV. J gave up 6 bases and V 2 bases, and 11 bases lay outside the gene matches. These data come from a study of T cell repertoires in cytomegalovirus infection. Looking at the study overall: Shared public TCR beta signatures pointed to both CMV infection and a matching HLA type. Study results and caveats: HLA-C-restricted CMV-specific TCR beta clonotypes prevailed in the ex vivo response. Pooled public TCR beta family frequency picked out CMV carriers with the relevant HLA.

TCRdb fed the reads into MiXCR, producing one record per CDR3 protein. Here the sample spans 270,000 or so distinct CDR3 sequences, about a sixth being singletons. The sequence was obtained from a human donor in good health (CMV status not recorded). Some clones in this sample may be carry-over from other donors' samples. The chain has TRBV11-2 and TRBJ1-1; TRBD1 aligns across 8 bases. The specimen was CD8+ T cells from PBMCs. In DNA form, the CDR3 reads TGTGCCAGCAGCTTACAGGGGGCCGGTTTCAGCCCTGAAGCTTTCTTT. This encodes CASSLQGAGFSPEAFF.